This T cell receptor (beta chain) is from a study of blood T cell repertoires in COVID-19. About the research overall: Sources were T cells, B-cell-depleted T cells, or PBMCs; the material itself was cDNA or gDNA.

The J segment lost 6 bases and the V segment lost 6 bases, leaving 3 bases of the junction unmatched. The CDR3 is 12 residues long. Source study methods: Researchers report that nucleated cell counts were estimated from reference gene primer amplification. TCRdb's copy holds only in-frame clones and misses some; the assay was immunoSEQ multiplex PCR. V and J calls and clone size are as listed in that table; D and trimming were resolved from the DNA. Here the sample spans roughly 250,000 clones, around 85% being singletons. This clonotype originated in a woman aged 60-75 years with active or convalescent COVID-19. Sequenced input: peripheral blood. The V gene is TRBV23-1, the J gene TRBJ2-7; TRBD1 aligns across 9 bases. TRBV23-1 carries the ORF label, with uncertain function. CDR3 amino acids: CASRPQGAEQYV. The CDR3 nucleotides are TGCGCCAGCAGGCCACAGGGGGCCGAGCAGTACGTC.